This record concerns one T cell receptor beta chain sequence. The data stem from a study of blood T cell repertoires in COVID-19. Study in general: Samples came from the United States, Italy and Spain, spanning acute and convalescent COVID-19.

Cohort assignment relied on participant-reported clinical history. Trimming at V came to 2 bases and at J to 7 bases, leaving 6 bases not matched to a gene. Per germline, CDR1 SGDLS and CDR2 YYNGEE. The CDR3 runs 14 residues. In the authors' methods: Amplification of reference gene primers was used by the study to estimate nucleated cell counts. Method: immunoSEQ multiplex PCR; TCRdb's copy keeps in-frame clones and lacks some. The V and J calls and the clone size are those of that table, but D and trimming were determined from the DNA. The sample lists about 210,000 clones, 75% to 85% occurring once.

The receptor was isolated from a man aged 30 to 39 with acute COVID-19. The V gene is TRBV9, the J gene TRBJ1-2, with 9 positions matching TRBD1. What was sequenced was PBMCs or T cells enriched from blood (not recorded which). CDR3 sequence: CASSVTGTGTGYTF. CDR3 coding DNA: TGTGCCAGCAGCGTGACGGGGACAGGGACTGGCTACACCTTC.